This entry features one T cell receptor beta chain sequence. The sample belongs to a study of blood T cell repertoires in COVID-19. In the study overall: The United States, Italy and Spain supplied acute and convalescent COVID-19 samples. Nucleic acid was either cDNA or gDNA, and it came from T cells, B-cell-depleted T cells, or PBMCs.

The authors' processing: It was from reference gene primer amplification that nucleated cell counts were estimated. Profiling relied on immunoSEQ multiplex PCR, and the TCRdb table lists in-frame clones only, not all of them. That table is the source of V, J and clone size, and D and trimming were worked out from the DNA. The data hold over 200,000 clones, with approximately 81% observed a single time. V was trimmed by 5 bases and J by 0 bases, leaving 12 bases between them. CDR3 length equals 15 residues. Germline V gives CDR1 SGHVS, CDR2 FNYEAQ. The chain has TRBV7-6 and TRBJ2-3; D might be TRBD1 (6 bases). The clonotype was recovered from an elderly woman with active or convalescent COVID-19. The sample taken for sequencing was peripheral blood. CDR3: CASSPDRPSTDTQYF. DNA of the CDR3: TGTGCCAGCAGCCCGGACAGACCTAGCACAGATACGCAGTATTTT.